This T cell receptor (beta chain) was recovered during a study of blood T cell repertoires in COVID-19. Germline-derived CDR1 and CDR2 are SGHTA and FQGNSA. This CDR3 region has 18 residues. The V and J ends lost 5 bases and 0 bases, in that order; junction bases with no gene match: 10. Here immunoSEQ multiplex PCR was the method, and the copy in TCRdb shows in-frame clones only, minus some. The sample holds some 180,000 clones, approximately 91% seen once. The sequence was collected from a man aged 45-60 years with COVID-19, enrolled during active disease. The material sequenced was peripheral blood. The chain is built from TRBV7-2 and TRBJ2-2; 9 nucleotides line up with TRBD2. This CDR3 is CASSGRYSGGTNTGELFF. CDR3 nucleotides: TGTGCCAGCAGCGGGCGTTATAGCGGGGGTACGAACACCGGGGAGCTGTTTTTT. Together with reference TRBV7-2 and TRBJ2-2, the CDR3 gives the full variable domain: GAGVSQSPSNKVTEKGKDVELRCDPISGHTALYWYRQSLGQGLEFLIYFQGNSAPDKSGLPSDRFSAERTGGSVSTLTIQRTQQEDSAVYLCASSGRYSGGTNTGELFFGEGSRLTVL.